This T cell receptor (beta chain) was found in a study of blood T cell repertoires in COVID-19. Study summary: COVID-19 samples from acute and convalescent phases originated in the United States, Italy and Spain. Nucleic acid was either cDNA or gDNA, and it came from T cells, B-cell-depleted T cells, or PBMCs.

Clones were sequenced by immunoSEQ multiplex PCR, and TCRdb holds only the in-frame ones, with some missing. The repertoire includes about 120,000 clones, 85% of them detected once, and about a quarter sits in the top ten. There are 14 residues in the CDR3. Germline V lookup: CDR1 MNHEY, CDR2 SMNVEV (reference sequence). The trim removed 4 bases at V and 3 bases at J, leaving 2 bases unmatched. The sample taken for sequencing was peripheral blood. This receptor was taken from a woman at least 80 years old with acute or convalescent COVID-19. V gene TRBV27 combines with J gene TRBJ2-1; 8 bases line up with TRBD2. The CDR3, as DNA: TGTGCCAGCAGTTCTAGCGGGCTCTACAATGAGCAGTTCTTC. Translated, it gives CASSSSGLYNEQFF.